Listed below are T cell receptor beta chains from one sample, sequenced in a study of shared clonotypes between healthy human individuals. Here immunoSEQ multiplex PCR was the method, and the copy in TCRdb shows in-frame clones only, minus some. The sample records roughly 1,100,000 clones, approximately 72% being singletons. Sequencing input: memory CD4+ T cells sorted from blood. The receptor source for this set is a man aged 18 to 29 in good health. CDR3s include the opening cysteine and the closing phenylalanine or tryptophan. The D gene is left open where the match is weak. The size field is filled for only some rows; it gives once, few, many or a size class.

CDR3: CASSSSSGSFSYEQYF
DNA: TGTGCCAGCAGCTCTTCTAGCGGGAGCTTCTCCTACGAGCAGTACTTC
V: TRBV7-2
D: TRBD2
J: TRBJ2-7
size: -

CDR3: CASSLGASGSYEQYF
DNA: TGTGCCAGCAGCTTAGGGGCTAGCGGCTCCTACGAGCAGTACTTC
V: TRBV7-2
D: TRBD2
J: TRBJ2-7
size: -

CDR3: CASSPGEYEQYF
DNA: TGCGCCAGCAGCCCGGGGGAGTACGAGCAGTACTTC
V: TRBV5-1
D: -
J: TRBJ2-7
size: -

CDR3: CASSTSGNPNEKLFF
DNA: TGCGCCAGCAGCACCTCAGGGAACCCAAATGAAAAACTGTTTTTT
V: TRBV5-1
D: -
J: TRBJ1-4
size: -

CDR3: CASMILDGTEKLFF
DNA: TGTGCCAGCATGATTCTGGACGGAACTGAAAAACTGTTTTTT
V: TRBV28
D: -
J: TRBJ1-4
size: -

CDR3: CASETGPGGTEAFF
DNA: TGTGCCTCCGAAACAGGTCCCGGAGGCACTGAAGCTTTCTTT
V: TRBV30
D: -
J: TRBJ1-1
size: -

CDR3: CASSRGEGYGYTF
DNA: TGTGCCAGCAGCCGGGGGGAGGGCTATGGCTACACCTTC
V: TRBV7-6
D: -
J: TRBJ1-2
size: -

CDR3: CASSPLPGGSTGELFF
DNA: TGCGCCAGCAGCCCCTTGCCGGGGGGAAGCACCGGGGAGCTGTTTTTT
V: TRBV4-3
D: TRBD2
J: TRBJ2-2
size: -

CDR3: CASSRGNNEQFF
DNA: TGTGCCAGCAGCCGGGGGAACAATGAGCAGTTCTTC
V: TRBV6-5
D: -
J: TRBJ2-1
size: many

CDR3: CASIPFGSNQPQHF
DNA: TGTGCCAGCATACCCTTTGGATCCAATCAGCCCCAGCATTTT
V: TRBV6-1
D: -
J: TRBJ1-5
size: -

CDR3: CATGKTGVGTEAFF
DNA: TGTGCCACGGGAAAGACGGGGGTGGGCACTGAAGCTTTCTTT
V: TRBV10-3
D: -
J: TRBJ1-1
size: few

CDR3: CAWSTGLAHTDTQYF
DNA: TGTGCCTGGAGTACGGGACTAGCGCACACAGATACGCAGTATTTT
V: TRBV30
D: TRBD2
J: TRBJ2-3
size: -

CDR3: CAWSYGGPGTGELFF
DNA: TGTGCCTGGAGTTACGGAGGGCCGGGCACCGGGGAGCTGTTTTTT
V: TRBV30
D: -
J: TRBJ2-2
size: -

CDR3: CASVPGRSSGYTF
DNA: TGTGCTAGTGTCCCAGGGAGATCGAGTGGCTACACCTTC
V: TRBV12-5
D: -
J: TRBJ1-2
size: -

CDR3: CSARKEAFF
DNA: TGCAGTGCTCGAAAGGAAGCTTTCTTT
V: TRBV20-1
D: -
J: TRBJ1-1
size: -

CDR3: CASDLDRNTEAFF
DNA: TGTGCCAGCGATCTCGACAGAAACACTGAAGCTTTCTTT
V: TRBV2
D: -
J: TRBJ1-1
size: many

CDR3: CASSFSGGKNIQYF
DNA: TGTGCCAGCAGTTTCAGCGGAGGCAAAAACATTCAGTACTTC
V: TRBV28
D: -
J: TRBJ2-4
size: -

CDR3: CASSLGREKGYEQFF
DNA: TGTGCCAGCAGCTTAGGGCGGGAGAAGGGCTATGAGCAGTTCTTC
V: TRBV7-2
D: TRBD2
J: TRBJ2-1
size: -

CDR3: CASSLQGDYGYTF
DNA: TGTGCCAGCAGTTTGCAGGGTGACTATGGCTACACCTTC
V: TRBV27
D: -
J: TRBJ1-2
size: -

CDR3: CSIRDSNTGELFF
DNA: TGCAGCATCCGGGACAGCAACACCGGGGAGCTGTTTTTT
V: TRBV29-1
D: TRBD1
J: TRBJ2-2
size: once